This TCR beta chain was sequenced for a study of technical replicates of blood from a handful of donors. Generated by immunoSEQ multiplex PCR, the TCRdb table keeps only in-frame clones and is missing some. The table records about 73,000 clones, over 90% of them present only once. With V trimmed by 10 bases and J by 4 bases, 5 bases remained unmatched. There are 13 residues in the CDR3. From germline, CDR1 is LNHDA and CDR2 SQIVND (reference sequence). The TCR sequence derives from a human donor in good health. Some clones in this sample may be carry-over from other donors' samples. Sequences were obtained from PBMCs. This chain uses TRBV19 with TRBJ2-2; 8 bases are a match to TRBD1. The CDR3, as DNA: TGTGCCAAACCGGGACAGGCCACCGGGGAGCTGTTTTTT. It is translated as CAKPGQATGELFF.